Below are 7 T cell receptor beta chains sequenced from a single sample in a study of post-analysis software for immune sequencing data. General study points: A handful of TRBV segments, including TRBV5-6, TRBV5-1 and TRBV20-1, were more frequent in patients than controls.

These receptors have no identified antigens. Every TCR beta cDNA library bore unique molecular identifiers. TCRdb reprocessed the PCR reads via MiXCR and lists one record per CDR3 protein. The profile shows a few hundred thousand distinct CDR3 sequences, 36% of them singletons. The material sequenced was blood. Source of these receptors: a girl between 5 and 17 years old with multiple sclerosis.

There are many counts of this clonotype. The chain is built from TRBV5-1 and TRBJ1-2; 7 bases fit TRBD1. The CDR3 contains 14 residues. J was trimmed by 4 bases and V by 4 bases; bases with no gene match: 7. Germline values: CDR1 SGHRS, CDR2 YFSETQ. The CDR3 sequence is CASSAGTVTYGYTF. In nucleotides, the CDR3 is TGCGCCAGCAGCGCCGGGACAGTGACCTATGGCTACACCTTC. The full variable domain, rest sourced from reference TRBV5-1 and TRBJ1-2, is KAGVTQTPRYLIKTRGQQVTLSCSPISGHRSVSWYQQTPGQGLQFLFEYFSETQRNKGNFPGRFSGRQFSNSRSEMNVSTLELGDSALYLCASSAGTVTYGYTFGSGTRLTVV.

This sequence joins TRBV20-1 and TRBJ1-2, with no clear D. CDR1 and CDR2 from the germline V gene are DFQATT and SNEGSKA (reference sequence). This CDR3 has 14 residues. V shed 3 bases and J shed 8 bases, with 19 bases lying between them. The CDR3 spells CSASVPNKEGGYTF. The CDR3 DNA is TGCAGTGCTAGCGTCCCGAACAAGGAGGGAGGCTACACCTTC.

The sample holds many counts of this clonotype. The V and J genes are TRBV13 and TRBJ1-6, with D perhaps matching TRBD1 (5 bases). The CDR3 sequence is 16 residues long. The germline V gene encodes CDR1 PRHDT and CDR2 FYEKMQ (reference sequence). V was cut by 3 bases and J by 5 bases, with 14 bases left in between. The chain's CDR3 is CASSFGGRDDNSPLHF. As DNA, the CDR3 is TGTGCCAGCAGCTTTGGTGGGAGGGACGATAATTCACCCCTCCACTTT.

This clonotype was seen ten or more times. The J gene is TRBJ2-5, the V gene TRBV14; maybe TRBD2 (7 bases). V gave up 6 bases and J gave up 5 bases, with 16 bases separating them. CDR1 SGHDN and CDR2 FVKESK come from the germline V gene. There are 14 residues in the CDR3. CDR3 protein: CASSLWGGPETQYF. CDR3 bases: TGTGCCAGCAGTCTCTGGGGGGGCCCTGAGACCCAGTACTTC.

Many counts were recorded for this clonotype. The genes are TRBV20-1 and TRBJ2-1; TRBD1 aligns across 7 bases. Unmatched junction bases numbered 9, after V lost 3 bases and J lost 4 bases. CDR1 is DFQATT and CDR2 is SNEGSKA in the germline V gene (reference sequence). The CDR3 totals 15 residues. The CDR3 here is CSASWDSIGYNEQFF. The CDR3 DNA sequence: TGCAGTGCTAGTTGGGACAGCATAGGATACAATGAGCAGTTCTTC.

V is TRBV15 and J is TRBJ2-5; 8 bases agree with TRBD2. The germline V gene encodes CDR1 LNHNV and CDR2 YYDKDF (reference sequence). The CDR3 sequence is 15 residues long. With V trimmed by 1 base and J by 2 bases, 3 bases remained unmatched. The DNA of the CDR3 is TGTGCCACCAGCAGAGGCGCGGGAGGACAAGAGACCCAGTACTTC. The encoded protein is CATSRGAGGQETQYF.

The rearrangement joins TRBV9 to TRBJ1-2; D is unresolved. The CDR3 contains 15 residues. V gave up 4 bases and J gave up 8 bases, with 21 bases separating them. Germline V CDR1 and CDR2: SGDLS, YYNGEE. The CDR3 reads CASSPNQVRAGGYTF. The CDR3 DNA reads TGTGCCAGCAGCCCCAATCAAGTTAGGGCCGGGGGCTACACCTTC.